Presented here are 2 T cell receptor beta chains from one specimen sequenced in a study of human T cells and chemical hapten exposure. TCRdb fed the RACE reads into MiXCR, producing one record per CDR3 protein. The sample holds tens of thousands of distinct CDR3 sequences, roughly 9.9% seen once. Sample time point: pre-sensitization, week 0. Treatment reported: therapeutic diphenylcyclopropenone sensitization with weekly scalp DPC. The sample in question was whole blood, obtained in connection with sensitization to the hapten diphenylcyclopropenone (DPC). The source is a woman aged 40 to 55 with alopecia areata. Some clones in this sample may be carry-over from other donors' samples.

There are a few counts of this clonotype. The chain is built from TRBV6-1 and TRBJ2-5; D remains ambiguous. The ends were cut back, 1 base at V and 1 base at J, with 4 bases in the middle. Per germline, CDR1 MNHNS and CDR2 SASEGT. The CDR3 length is 13 residues. CDR3 protein: CASSEGIQETQYF. CDR3 DNA: TGTGCCAGCAGTGAAGGGATCCAAGAGACCCAGTACTTC.

This clonotype has a handful of counts. This chain uses TRBV5-6 with TRBJ2-7, with D unresolved. The CDR3 covers 13 residues. V was clipped by 7 bases and J by 1 base, with 12 bases between them. The germline gives CDR1 SGHDT, CDR2 YYEEEE. The CDR3 DNA follows: TGTGCCAGCTGCATGGCCCGGTCCTACGAGCAGTACTTC. Translation: CASCMARSYEQYF.